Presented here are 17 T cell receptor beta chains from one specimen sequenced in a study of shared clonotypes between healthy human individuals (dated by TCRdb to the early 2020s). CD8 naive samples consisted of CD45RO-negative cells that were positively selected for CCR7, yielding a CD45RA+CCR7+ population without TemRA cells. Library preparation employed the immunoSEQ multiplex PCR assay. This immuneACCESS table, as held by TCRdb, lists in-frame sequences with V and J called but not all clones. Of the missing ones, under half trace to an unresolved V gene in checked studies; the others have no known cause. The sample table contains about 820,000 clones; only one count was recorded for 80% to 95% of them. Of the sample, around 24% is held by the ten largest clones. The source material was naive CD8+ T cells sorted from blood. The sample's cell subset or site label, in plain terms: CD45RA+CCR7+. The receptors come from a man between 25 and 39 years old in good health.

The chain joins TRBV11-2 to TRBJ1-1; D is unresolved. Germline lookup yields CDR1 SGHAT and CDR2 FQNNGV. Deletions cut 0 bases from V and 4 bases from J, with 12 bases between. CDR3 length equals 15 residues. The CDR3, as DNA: TGTGCCAGCAGCTTAGATGCGGTACAGTCCACTGAAGCTTTCTTT. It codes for CASSLDAVQSTEAFF.

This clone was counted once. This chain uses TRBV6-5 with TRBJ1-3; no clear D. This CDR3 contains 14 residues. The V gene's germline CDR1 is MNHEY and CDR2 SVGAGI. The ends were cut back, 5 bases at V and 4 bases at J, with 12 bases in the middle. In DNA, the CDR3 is TGTGCCAGCAGTAATGACGGGCGAGGAAACACCATATATTTT. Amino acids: CASSNDGRGNTIYF.

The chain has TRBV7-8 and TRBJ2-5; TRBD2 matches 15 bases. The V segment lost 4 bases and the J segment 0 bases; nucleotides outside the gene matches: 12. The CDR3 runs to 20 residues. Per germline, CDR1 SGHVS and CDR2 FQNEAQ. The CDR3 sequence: CASSSMRAGLAGGYQETQYF. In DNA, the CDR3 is TGTGCCAGCAGCTCCATGCGCGCGGGACTAGCGGGAGGATACCAAGAGACCCAGTACTTC.

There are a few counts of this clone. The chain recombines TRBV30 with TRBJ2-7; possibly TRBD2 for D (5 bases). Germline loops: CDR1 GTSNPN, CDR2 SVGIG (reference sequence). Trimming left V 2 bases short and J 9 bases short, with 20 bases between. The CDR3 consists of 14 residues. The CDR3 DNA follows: TGTGCCTGGAGTCACCTCGGCAGGACTGATGTGCAGTACTTC. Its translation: CAWSHLGRTDVQYF.

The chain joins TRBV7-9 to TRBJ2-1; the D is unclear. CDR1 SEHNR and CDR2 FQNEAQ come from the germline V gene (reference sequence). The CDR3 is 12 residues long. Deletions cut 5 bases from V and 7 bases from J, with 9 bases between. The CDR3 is CASSPSRNEQFF. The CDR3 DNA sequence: TGTGCCAGCAGCCCCAGCAGGAATGAGCAGTTCTTC.

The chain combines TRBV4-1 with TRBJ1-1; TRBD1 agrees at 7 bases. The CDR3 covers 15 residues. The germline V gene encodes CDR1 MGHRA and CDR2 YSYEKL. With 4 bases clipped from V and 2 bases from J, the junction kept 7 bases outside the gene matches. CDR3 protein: CASSLSTGSNTEAFF. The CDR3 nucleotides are TGCGCCAGCAGCCTCTCGACAGGGAGTAACACTGAAGCTTTCTTT.

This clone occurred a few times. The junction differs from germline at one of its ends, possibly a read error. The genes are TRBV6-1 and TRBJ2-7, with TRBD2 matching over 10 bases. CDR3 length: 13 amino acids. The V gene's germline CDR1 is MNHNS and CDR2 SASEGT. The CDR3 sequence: CASSVGLADAGGF. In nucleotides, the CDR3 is TGTGCCAGCAGTGTCGGACTAGCGGACGCGGGGGGCTTC.

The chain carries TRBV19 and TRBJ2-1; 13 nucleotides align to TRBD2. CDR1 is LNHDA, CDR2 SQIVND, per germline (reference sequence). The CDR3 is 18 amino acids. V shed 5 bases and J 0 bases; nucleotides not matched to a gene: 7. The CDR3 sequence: CASSPGTSGTGSYNEQFF. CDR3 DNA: TGTGCCAGTAGTCCAGGGACTAGCGGGACCGGCTCCTACAATGAGCAGTTCTTC.

CDR3 coding DNA: TGTGCCAGCAGCTTAGGTCTAGCGGGAAATTATCACTCCTACAATGAGCAGTTCTTC. This sequence encodes CASSLGLAGNYHSYNEQFF. The rearrangement joins TRBV13 to TRBJ2-1; 9 nucleotides agree with TRBD2. CDR3 length equals 19 residues. With V trimmed by 0 bases and J by 0 bases, 9 bases remained unmatched. The germline V gene encodes CDR1 PRHDT and CDR2 FYEKMQ (reference sequence).

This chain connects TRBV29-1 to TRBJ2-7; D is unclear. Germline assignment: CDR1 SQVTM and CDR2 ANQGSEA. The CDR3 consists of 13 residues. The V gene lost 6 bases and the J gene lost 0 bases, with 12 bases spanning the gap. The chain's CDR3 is CSVRASDSYEQYF. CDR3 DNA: TGCAGCGTCCGGGCCAGCGACTCCTACGAGCAGTACTTC.

The CDR3 DNA reads as TGTGCCAGCAGCACCCCAGGGGCAGGGCTGGTGTTTAGGGAGACCCAGTACTTC. Protein sequence: CASSTPGAGLVFRETQYF. The chain couples TRBV11-2 to TRBJ2-5, with D perhaps matching TRBD1 (6 bases). CDR1 is SGHAT, CDR2 FQNNGV, per germline. V was trimmed by 5 bases and J by 5 bases, leaving 27 bases between them. This CDR3 is built from 18 residues.

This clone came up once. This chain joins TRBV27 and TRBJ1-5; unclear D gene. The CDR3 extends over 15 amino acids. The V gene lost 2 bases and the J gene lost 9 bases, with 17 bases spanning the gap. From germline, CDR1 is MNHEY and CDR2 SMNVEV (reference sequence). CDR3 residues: CASSLKFGPAGPQHF. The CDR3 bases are TGTGCCAGCAGTTTAAAATTTGGGCCAGCTGGGCCCCAGCATTTT.

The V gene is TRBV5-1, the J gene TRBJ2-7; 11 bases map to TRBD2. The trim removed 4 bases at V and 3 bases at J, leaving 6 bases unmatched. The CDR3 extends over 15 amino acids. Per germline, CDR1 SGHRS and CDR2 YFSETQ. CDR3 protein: CASSLGLAEHYEQYF. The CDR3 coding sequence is TGCGCCAGCAGCCTGGGACTAGCGGAACACTACGAGCAGTACTTC.

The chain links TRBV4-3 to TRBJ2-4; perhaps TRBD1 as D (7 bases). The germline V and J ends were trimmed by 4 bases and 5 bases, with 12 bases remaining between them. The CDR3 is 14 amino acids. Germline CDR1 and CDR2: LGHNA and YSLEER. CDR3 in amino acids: CASSRGTDQNIQYF. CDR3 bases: TGCGCCAGCAGCCGCGGGACAGACCAAAACATTCAGTACTTC.

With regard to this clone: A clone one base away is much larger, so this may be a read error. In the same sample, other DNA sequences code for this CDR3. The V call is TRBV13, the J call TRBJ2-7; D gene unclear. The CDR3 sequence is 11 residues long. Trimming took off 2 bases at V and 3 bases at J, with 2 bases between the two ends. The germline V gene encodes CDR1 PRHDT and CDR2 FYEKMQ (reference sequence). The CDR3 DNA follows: TGTGCCAGCAGCTTACGCTACGAGCAGTACTTC. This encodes CASSLRYEQYF. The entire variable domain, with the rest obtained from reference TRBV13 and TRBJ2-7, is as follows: AAGVIQSPRHLIKEKRETATLKCYPIPRHDTVYWYQQGPGQDPQFLISFYEKMQSDKGSIPDRFSAQQFSDYHSELNMSSLELGDSALYFCASSLRYEQYFGPGTRLTVT.

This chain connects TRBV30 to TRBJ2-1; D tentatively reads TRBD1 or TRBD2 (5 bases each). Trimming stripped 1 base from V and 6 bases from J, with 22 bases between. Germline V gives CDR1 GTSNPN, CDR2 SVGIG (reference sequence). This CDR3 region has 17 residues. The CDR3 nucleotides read TGTGCCTGGAGTGGTCCTTCAGGGACCCGACCCCTCAATGAGCAGTTCTTC. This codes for CAWSGPSGTRPLNEQFF.

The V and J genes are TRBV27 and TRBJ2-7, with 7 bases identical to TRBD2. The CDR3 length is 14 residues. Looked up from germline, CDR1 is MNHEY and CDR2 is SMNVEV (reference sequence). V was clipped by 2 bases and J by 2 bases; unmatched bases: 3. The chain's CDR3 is CASSLAGDAYEQYF. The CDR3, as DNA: TGTGCCAGCAGTTTAGCGGGAGACGCCTACGAGCAGTACTTC.